The rows below give T cell receptor beta chains drawn from one sample of a study of blood T cell repertoires in COVID-19. Libraries were prepared by immunoSEQ multiplex PCR; TCRdb keeps only in-frame clonotypes and omits some of them. The sample has roughly 24,000 clones; around 83% are singletons. The sample taken for sequencing was peripheral blood. The receptor source for this set is a man in his 70s with acute or convalescent COVID-19. Each CDR3 is given without its conserved first and last residue. The listing skips clone size in some rows; elsewhere it reads once, few, many or a size class.

size | J | V | CDR3
- | TRBJ1-4 | TRBV19 | ASTVETGANEKLF
- | TRBJ1-2 | TRBV7-2 | ASSLDGTEDYGYT
- | TRBJ1-6 | TRBV7-2 | ASSRQGSENSPLH
- | TRBJ1-5 | TRBV27 | ASSRDRGNQPQH
few | TRBJ1-2 | TRBV5-5 | ASSPYDRELHGYT
- | TRBJ2-1 | TRBV18 | ASSLTAASGEQF
- | TRBJ1-3 | TRBV4-3 | ASSLRQGNTIY
few | TRBJ2-7 | TRBV6-2/TRBV6-3 | ASSGRSITYEQY
- | TRBJ1-4 | TRBV28 | ASSSGQLGAKKLF
- | TRBJ1-5 | TRBV6-5 | ASRDSHNQPQH
- | TRBJ1-2 | TRBV28 | ASSLNQGAGSYGYT
- | TRBJ1-4 | TRBV15 | ATSRDLGGHLF
- | TRBJ1-5 | TRBV12-5 | ASGSGNQPQH
- | TRBJ2-7 | TRBV6-5 | ASTRGHPSYEQY
- | TRBJ1-2 | TRBV5-6 | ASSLGQSRGDYGYT
- | TRBJ2-2 | TRBV7-9 | ASSLGQNTGELF
once | TRBJ1-6 | TRBV19 | ASRPGQGNSPLH
- | TRBJ2-5 | TRBV6-6 | ASSPDRAFRY
- | TRBJ2-1 | TRBV27 | ASRIPGQGMNEQF